These 9 T cell receptor beta chains share one sample of origin, sequenced in a study of sequential checkpoint blockade in melanoma. Treatment noted: randomized to nivolumab then ipilimumab (arm A) or the reverse (arm B). Libraries were prepared by immunoSEQ multiplex PCR; TCRdb keeps only in-frame clonotypes and omits some of them. The profile shows 7,500 to 10,000 clones, around 72% of them singletons. The sample here was CD8+ T cells sorted from blood (inferred from file names), taken from a patient given nivolumab and ipilimumab in sequence. The receptors shown here come from a human donor with melanoma.

V usage is TRBV7-6 and J usage is TRBJ1-2; 10 bases map to TRBD1. The length of the CDR3 is 16 residues. The germline V gene has CDR1 SGHVS and CDR2 FNYEAQ. Trimming at V came to 1 base and at J to 6 bases, leaving 8 bases not matched to a gene. This CDR3 is CASSLVKGTGEDGYTF. CDR3 DNA sequence: TGTGCCAGCAGCTTAGTCAAAGGGACAGGGGAGGATGGCTACACCTTC.

V is TRBV4-3 and J is TRBJ2-1; 7 bases fit TRBD2. Germline values: CDR1 LGHNA, CDR2 YSLEER. This CDR3 has 17 amino acids. The V gene end was trimmed by 3 bases and the J gene end by 1 base; junction bases not matched to a gene: 9. The DNA of the CDR3 is TGCGCCAGCAGCCAGGTATTAGGCGGGAGTTCCTACAATGAGCAGTTCTTC. This translates into CASSQVLGGSSYNEQFF.

The V gene is TRBV4-2, the J gene TRBJ2-1, with TRBD1 matching over 7 bases. Germline CDR1 LGHNA, CDR2 YNFKEQ. Losses at the gene ends were 0 bases for V and 1 base for J; bases not matched to a gene: 3. CDR3 size: 16 residues. In DNA form, the CDR3 reads TGTGCCAGCAGCCAAGATCCCAGGGGGTCCTACAATGAGCAGTTCTTC. This sequence encodes CASSQDPRGSYNEQFF.

This clone was seen a single time. The chain links TRBV21-1 to TRBJ2-1; the table calls TRBD1, which could not be checked here. TRBV21-1 is flagged as a pseudogene. CDR3 length equals 15 residues. CDR3 in DNA: TGTGCCAGCAGCAAAGCGCAGGGATCCTACAATGAGCAGTTCTTC. Translation: CASSKAQGSYNEQFF.

The chain combines TRBV7-9 with TRBJ2-5; D is possibly TRBD2 (6 bases). The germline V and J ends were trimmed by 6 bases and 4 bases, with 12 bases remaining between them. The germline gives CDR1 SEHNR, CDR2 FQNEAQ (reference sequence). The CDR3 runs to 13 residues. CDR3 sequence (DNA): TGTGCCAGCAGAGCGGGCCCATCAGAGACCCAGTACTTC. Protein: CASRAGPSETQYF.

The rearrangement links TRBV18 to TRBJ2-7; 8 nucleotides agree with TRBD1. Trimming removed 3 bases from V and 0 bases from J; junction bases left unmatched: 16. This CDR3 spans 19 amino acids. From germline, CDR1 is KGHSH and CDR2 LQKENI. The CDR3 DNA follows: TGTGCCAGCTCACCGGGATCGGGACAGGTCTACTCCAGCTCCTACGAGCAGTACTTC. As protein: CASSPGSGQVYSSSYEQYF.

The gene calls are TRBV7-9 and TRBJ1-6, with unresolved D. Germline V gives CDR1 SEHNR, CDR2 FQNEAQ (reference sequence). V lost 8 bases and J 1 base, leaving 18 bases between the germline ends. The CDR3 loop spans 17 amino acids. In nucleotides, the CDR3 is TGTGCCAGCGGTTTTGAGGGCGCACGATCCTATAATTCACCCCTCCACTTT. Translating it yields CASGFEGARSYNSPLHF.

The V call is TRBV12-2, the J call TRBJ2-7; the table's D call, TRBD2, has no DNA check behind it. TRBV12-2 is classified as a pseudogene. This CDR3 spans 11 amino acids. The CDR3 DNA reads as TGTGCAAGTCGCTTTTGGTCGGGGCAGTACTTC. Translation: CASRFWSGQYF.

The chain is built from TRBV28 and TRBJ2-7, with 10 bases fitting TRBD1. Trimming cost V 4 bases and J 7 bases; bases outside gene matches: 13. This CDR3 is built from 16 residues. The germline gives CDR1 MDHEN, CDR2 SYDVKM. The CDR3 coding sequence is TGTGCCAGCAGTTCCACCTACCGGGACAGGGGAGAAGAGCAGTACTTC. Translated, it gives CASSSTYRDRGEEQYF.